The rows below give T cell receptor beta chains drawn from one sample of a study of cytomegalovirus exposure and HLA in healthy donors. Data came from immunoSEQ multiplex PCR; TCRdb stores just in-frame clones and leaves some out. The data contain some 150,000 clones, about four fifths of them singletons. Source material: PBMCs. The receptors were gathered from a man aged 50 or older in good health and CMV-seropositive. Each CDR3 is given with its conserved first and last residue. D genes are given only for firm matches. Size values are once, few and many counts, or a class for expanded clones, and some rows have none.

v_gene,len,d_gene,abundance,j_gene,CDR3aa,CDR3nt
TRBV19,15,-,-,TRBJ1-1,CASAPQFDMNTEAFF,TGTGCCAGCGCCCCCCAGTTCGACATGAACACTGAAGCTTTCTTT
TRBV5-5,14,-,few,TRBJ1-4,CASSPGATNEKLFF,TGTGCCAGCAGTCCAGGGGCGACTAATGAAAAACTGTTTTTT
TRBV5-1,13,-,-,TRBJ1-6,CASSLASRSPLHF,TGCGCCAGCAGCTTGGCCTCGCGGTCACCCCTCCACTTT
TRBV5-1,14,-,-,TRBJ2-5,CASSLERSQETQYF,TGCGCCAGCAGCCTCGAGCGGAGCCAAGAGACCCAGTACTTC
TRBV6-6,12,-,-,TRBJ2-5,CASSYPMQAQYF,TGTGCCAGCAGTTACCCTATGCAGGCCCAGTACTTC
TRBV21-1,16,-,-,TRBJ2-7,CASSNGAGDHPYEQYF,TGTGCCAGCAGCAATGGAGCGGGAGATCATCCCTACGAGCAGTACTTC
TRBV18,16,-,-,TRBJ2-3,CASSPPKLAGTDTQYF,TGTGCCAGCTCACCACCGAAACTAGCAGGCACAGATACGCAGTATTTT
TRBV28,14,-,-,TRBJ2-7,CASRTRGSSYEQYF,TGTGCCAGCAGAACCAGGGGTAGCTCCTACGAGCAGTACTTC
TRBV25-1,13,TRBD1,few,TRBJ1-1,CASIGQGPTEAFF,TGTGCCAGCATCGGACAGGGACCCACTGAAGCTTTCTTT
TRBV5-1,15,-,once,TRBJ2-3,CASSLGLDSPDTQYF,TGCGCCAGCAGCTTGGGACTAGATAGCCCAGATACGCAGTATTTT
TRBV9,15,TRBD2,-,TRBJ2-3,CASSVGLAGTDTQYF,TGTGCCAGCAGCGTCGGGCTAGCGGGCACAGATACGCAGTATTTT
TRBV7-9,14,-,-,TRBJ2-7,CSSSTGWQSYEQYF,TGTTCCAGCAGTACAGGGTGGCAATCCTACGAGCAGTACTTC
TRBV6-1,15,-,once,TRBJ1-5,CASSGLGQFAHPQHF,TGTGCCAGCAGTGGGCTTGGACAGTTCGCTCATCCCCAGCATTTT
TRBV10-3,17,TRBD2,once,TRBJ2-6,CASKDSGRSSGANVLTF,TGTGCCTCAAAGGACAGCGGGAGGAGCTCTGGGGCCAACGTCCTGACTTTC
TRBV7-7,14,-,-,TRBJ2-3,CASSGGAPTDTQYF,TGTGCTAGCAGCGGCGGGGCCCCCACAGATACGCAGTATTTT
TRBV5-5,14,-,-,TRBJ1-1,CASSYIRGNTEAFF,TGTGCCAGCAGCTACATTAGGGGGAACACTGAAGCTTTCTTT
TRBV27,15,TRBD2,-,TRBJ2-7,CASSGRLAGGSEQKF,TGTGCCAGCAGTGGCAGACTAGCGGGAGGTTCAGAGCAGAAATTC
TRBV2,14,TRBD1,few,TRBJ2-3,CASRQSSGGDTQYF,TGTGCCAGCAGACAATCTTCAGGGGGAGATACGCAGTATTTT
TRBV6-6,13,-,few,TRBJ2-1,CASSYRRGNEQFF,TGTGCCAGCAGTTACCGGAGGGGCAATGAGCAGTTCTTC
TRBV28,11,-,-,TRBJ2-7,CASSIVGAEYF,TGTGCCAGCAGTATAGTCGGCGCGGAGTACTTC
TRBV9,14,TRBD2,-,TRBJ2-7,CASSAGLAGYEQYF,TGTGCCAGCAGCGCCGGACTAGCGGGCTACGAGCAGTACTTC
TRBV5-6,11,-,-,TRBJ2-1,CASSREDEQFF,TGTGCCAGCAGCCGCGAGGATGAGCAGTTCTTC